These 26 T cell receptor beta chains were all obtained from the same sample, sequenced in a study of blood T cell repertoires in COVID-19. The table came from immunoSEQ multiplex PCR; TCRdb's copy has only in-frame clones and leaves some out. This table has about 200,000 clones, 86% appearing once. Sequenced input: peripheral blood. These receptors came from a woman between 45 and 65 years old with COVID-19, enrolled during active disease.

The chain recombines TRBV5-4 with TRBJ2-3; TRBD1 matches at 9 bases. Germline CDR1 SGHNT, CDR2 YYREEE (reference sequence). With V trimmed by 4 bases and J by 4 bases, 10 bases remained unmatched. This CDR3 comprises 16 residues. CDR3 nucleotides: TGTGCCAGCAGCCCTGGTACGAGACAGGGGGCAGATACGCAGTATTTT. Translating it yields CASSPGTRQGADTQYF.

This clone was seen a handful of times. The chain couples TRBV6-1 to TRBJ1-2, with D unclear. The CDR3 totals 15 residues. The V end lost 0 bases, the J end lost 0 bases, and 8 bases lay between the germline ends. Germline V gene sequence: CDR1 MNHNS, CDR2 SASEGT. The CDR3 DNA sequence: TGTGCCAGCAGTGAAGCGGCGGGAGCTAACTATGGCTACACCTTC. This gives the protein CASSEAAGANYGYTF.

This clone is a singleton in its sample. The chain employs TRBV7-2 and TRBJ1-2; a weak D match, TRBD1 (5 bases). Between the trimmed V and J ends, which lost 4 bases and 8 bases, there was a span of 14 bases. Germline CDR1 reads SGHTA; CDR2 reads FQGNSA. This CDR3 is built from 13 residues. The CDR3 nucleotides read TGTGCCAGCAGCTCCGAACGTTGGGGCGGCTACACCTTC. This encodes CASSSERWGGYTF.

This clone was observed once. The chain employs TRBV4-1 and TRBJ2-1, with 16 positions matching TRBD2. CDR3 length: 20 amino acids. V lost 4 bases and J lost 2; bases outside the gene matches: 11. Germline V gene data show CDR1 as MGHRA and CDR2 as YSYEKL. CDR3 sequence reads: CASSLAPGLAGGSPYNEQFF. DNA for the CDR3: TGCGCCAGCAGCCTTGCACCGGGACTAGCGGGGGGGTCGCCCTACAATGAGCAGTTCTTC.

This rearrangement joins TRBV2 to TRBJ2-3; possible D gene TRBD2, 7 bases. Per germline, CDR1 SNHLY and CDR2 FYNNEI. This CDR3 spans 14 amino acids. Between the trimmed V and J ends, which lost 6 bases and 5 bases, there was a span of 15 bases. CDR3 coding DNA: TGTGCCAGCAGCGGACTAGGGGGGCGAGATACGCAGTATTTT. Protein product: CASSGLGGRDTQYF.

The chain is built from TRBV3-1 (or the pseudogene TRBV3-2) and TRBJ2-7; 7 bases agree with TRBD1. This CDR3 contains 15 residues. CDR1 LGHDT and CDR2 YNNKEL come from the germline V gene (reference sequence). J lost 5 bases, V lost 6 bases, and 13 bases had no gene match. The CDR3 DNA is TGTGCCAGCAGTCCCTACCAGACAGGGTCGGACGAGCAGTACTTC. It encodes CASSPYQTGSDEQYF.

V gene TRBV25-1 combines with J gene TRBJ2-7, with 7 bases matching TRBD1. Germline CDR1 and CDR2: MGHDK and SYGVNS. The CDR3 is 14 amino acids. The junction had 6 bases not matched to a gene; V was cut back by 2 bases and J by 5 bases. In DNA form, the CDR3 reads TGTGCCAGCAGTGAAAGGGCAGGGGGTAACGAGCAGTACTTC. This sequence encodes CASSERAGGNEQYF.

The chain is built from TRBV5-1 and TRBJ1-4; D unresolved. The CDR3 totals 13 residues. The V end was cut by 1 base, the J end by 11 bases, with 12 bases between. CDR1 is SGHRS and CDR2 is YFSETQ in the germline V gene. CDR3 sequence (DNA): TGCGCCAGCAGCTTGACGACCGCGGGGAAACTGTTTTTT. Translated, it gives CASSLTTAGKLFF.

DNA for the CDR3: TGTGCCTTCCGGGAGATGGAAAACATTCAGTACTTC. Translating gives CAFREMENIQYF. V gene TRBV19 combines with J gene TRBJ2-4; D is perhaps TRBD2 (6 bases). CDR1 and CDR2 (germline): LNHDA, SQIVND (reference sequence). The V end was cut by 11 bases, the J end by 5 bases, with 13 bases between. There are 12 residues in the CDR3.

The V call is TRBV27, the J call TRBJ1-1; 7 bases agree with TRBD1. V gave up 4 bases and J gave up 1 base; unmatched junction bases: 3. In germline, CDR1 is MNHEY, CDR2 SMNVEV (reference sequence). The CDR3 contains 14 residues. CDR3 bases: TGTGCCAGCAGTTCCGGACAGGAGAACACTGAAGCTTTCTTT. Its protein is CASSSGQENTEAFF.

CDR3 in DNA: TGTGCCAGCAGTGAAGGAGGTACCCCTTACGTC. Amino acids: CASSEGGTPYV. The chain recombines TRBV6-1 with TRBJ2-7; D is unresolved. The V gene lost 1 base and the J gene lost 13 bases, with 11 bases spanning the gap. The CDR3 spans 11 residues. Germline-derived CDR1 and CDR2 are MNHNS and SASEGT.

This chain joins TRBV5-1 and TRBJ2-3; 9 bases are a match to TRBD1. The CDR3 has 15 residues. Unmatched junction bases numbered 7, after V lost 4 bases and J lost 4 bases. Germline CDR1 and CDR2: SGHRS and YFSETQ. The CDR3 spells CASSTGTGWADTQYF. The CDR3 bases are TGCGCCAGCAGCACCGGGACAGGGTGGGCAGATACGCAGTATTTT. Full variable domain (outside the CDR3, taken from reference TRBV5-1 and TRBJ2-3): KAGVTQTPRYLIKTRGQQVTLSCSPISGHRSVSWYQQTPGQGLQFLFEYFSETQRNKGNFPGRFSGRQFSNSRSEMNVSTLELGDSALYLCASSTGTGWADTQYFGPGTRLTVL.

The chain couples TRBV30 to TRBJ1-4; D is unresolved. This CDR3 has 13 residues. V was pared by 0 bases and J by 8 bases, with 10 bases between. Germline V gene data show CDR1 as GTSNPN and CDR2 as SVGIG (reference sequence). In DNA form, the CDR3 reads TGTGCCTGGAGTGTACAGAATGGCGAAAAACTGTTTTTT. Translated, it gives CAWSVQNGEKLFF.

This clone appeared a single time. The chain employs TRBV19 and TRBJ1-5; 9 bases match TRBD1. Germline V gives CDR1 LNHDA, CDR2 SQIVND (reference sequence). This CDR3 is built from 18 residues. The junction had 13 bases not matched to a gene; V was cut back by 0 bases and J by 7 bases. CDR3 loop: CASSIESERTGVGQPQHF. In nucleotides, the CDR3 is TGTGCCAGTAGTATAGAATCGGAGAGGACAGGGGTAGGGCAGCCCCAGCATTTT. The variable domain in full, with the rest retrieved from reference TRBV19 and TRBJ1-5, is DGGITQSPKYLFRKEGQNVTLSCEQNLNHDAMYWYRQDPGQGLRLIYYSQIVNDFQKGDIAEGYSVSREKKESFPLTVTSAQKNPTAFYLCASSIESERTGVGQPQHFGDGTRLSIL.

This sequence joins TRBV9 and TRBJ2-2; D unresolved. Germline V gene lookup returns CDR1 SGDLS and CDR2 YYNGEE. The CDR3 sequence is 14 residues long. The V end was cut by 4 bases, the J end by 7 bases, with 14 bases between. CDR3 loop: CASSPRSGGGELFF. The CDR3 coding sequence is TGTGCCAGCAGCCCCCGATCCGGCGGCGGGGAGCTGTTTTTT.

J is TRBJ2-1 and V is TRBV4-1; TRBD2 matches at 12 bases. The CDR3 is made up of 18 amino acids. After removal of 7 bases from V and 7 bases from J, the junction contained 17 bases not matched to a gene. CDR1 is MGHRA and CDR2 is YSYEKL in the germline V gene. The CDR3 reads CASTTGLAGSFFHNEQFF. The CDR3 DNA sequence: TGCGCCAGCACCACAGGACTAGCGGGGTCATTTTTTCATAATGAGCAGTTCTTC.

The chain carries TRBV10-3 and TRBJ1-5; 7 bases are shared with TRBD1. From germline, CDR1 is ENHRY and CDR2 SYGVKD. This CDR3 has 18 amino acids. The ends lost 7 bases at V and 1 base at J; junction bases unmatched: 16. The CDR3 DNA is TGTGCCATCAACCCGGGACAGATTTCCAACTTAAGCAATCAGCCCCAGCATTTT. Translation gives CAINPGQISNLSNQPQHF.

V gene TRBV30 combines with J gene TRBJ1-6; D may be TRBD1 (5 bases). Germline CDR1 GTSNPN, CDR2 SVGIG (reference sequence). V shed 5 bases and J shed 8 bases, with 10 bases lying between them. CDR3 length: 12 amino acids. The CDR3 loop reads CAWETGDSPLHF. The CDR3 DNA sequence: TGTGCCTGGGAAACGGGGGATTCACCCCTCCACTTT.

The CDR3 loop reads CASSESTGVGTEAFF. The DNA for the CDR3 is TGCGCCAGCAGTGAGTCCACAGGGGTGGGCACTGAAGCTTTCTTT. The chain employs TRBV10-1 and TRBJ1-1; 7 nucleotides agree with TRBD1. J gave up 4 bases and V 0 bases, and 5 bases lay outside the gene matches. CDR1 and CDR2 from the germline V gene are WNHNN and SYGVQD (reference sequence). This CDR3 has 15 residues.

This chain links TRBV7-2 with TRBJ2-7; weak D call: TRBD2 (6 bases). The CDR3 sequence is 16 residues long. Germline V gene sequence: CDR1 SGHTA, CDR2 FQGNSA. V lost 1 base and J lost 0, with 13 bases in between. The CDR3 loop reads CASSLGAGRYSYEQYF. CDR3 DNA: TGTGCCAGCAGCTTAGGGGCGGGACGCTACTCCTACGAGCAGTACTTC.

CDR3 region: CASSVVARGIEAFF. CDR3 DNA sequence: TGTGCCAGCAGCGTAGTCGCCAGGGGGATTGAAGCTTTCTTT. The chain links TRBV9 to TRBJ1-1, with 7 bases aligning to TRBD1. The CDR3 loop spans 14 amino acids. Trimming cost V 0 bases and J 7 bases; bases outside gene matches: 6. Germline lookup yields CDR1 SGDLS and CDR2 YYNGEE. Full variable domain (missing parts from reference TRBV9 and TRBJ1-1): DSGVTQTPKHLITATGQRVTLRCSPRSGDLSVYWYQQSLDQGLQFLIQYYNGEERAKGNILERFSAQQFPDLHSELNLSSLELGDSALYFCASSVVARGIEAFFGQGTRLTVV.

This rearrangement joins TRBV2 to TRBJ1-5; no clear D. The V end lost 1 base, the J end lost 4 bases, and 8 bases lay between the germline ends. The CDR3 extends over 14 amino acids. Germline loops: CDR1 SNHLY, CDR2 FYNNEI. The CDR3 region is CASSEGQINQPQHF. The CDR3 region has the DNA TGTGCCAGCAGTGAAGGCCAGATAAATCAGCCCCAGCATTTT. Full variable domain (outside the CDR3, taken from reference TRBV2 and TRBJ1-5): EPEVTQTPSHQVTQMGQEVILRCVPISNHLYFYWYRQILGQKVEFLVSFYNNEISEKSEIFDDQFSVERPDGSNFTLKIRSTKLEDSAMYFCASSEGQINQPQHFGDGTRLSIL.

Notes on this clone: This sample includes further DNA sequences coding for the same CDR3. V and J are TRBV10-3 and TRBJ1-2, with TRBD1 matching over 8 bases. V dropped 4 bases and J dropped 2; count of bases not matched to a gene: 0. Germline CDR1 and CDR2: ENHRY and SYGVKD. This CDR3 is 13 amino acids long. CDR3 protein: CAISGTGNYGYTF. The CDR3 coding sequence is TGTGCCATCAGTGGGACAGGGAACTATGGCTACACCTTC.

This clone came up once. This chain connects TRBV3-1 (or the pseudogene TRBV3-2) to TRBJ2-1; 7 bases align to TRBD2. The V and J ends lost 0 bases and 5 bases, in that order; junction bases with no gene match: 7. Germline CDR1 is LGHDT and CDR2 is YNNKEL (reference sequence). The CDR3 length is 16 residues. CDR3 sequence (DNA): TGTGCCAGCAGCCAAGATCGGGCTAGCGGCCACAATGAGCAGTTCTTC. Translating gives CASSQDRASGHNEQFF.

The chain recombines TRBV2 with TRBJ1-1; TRBD1 matches 7 bases. Per the germline V gene, CDR1 is SNHLY and CDR2 is FYNNEI. V was clipped by 7 bases and J by 2 bases; unmatched bases: 4. The CDR3 is made up of 13 amino acids. The CDR3 DNA reads TGTGCCAGCACACAGGGGATAAACACTGAAGCTTTCTTT. It specifies CASTQGINTEAFF.

This clone was picked up a small number of times. The chain carries TRBV2 and TRBJ1-2, with a tentative D call TRBD1 (6 bases). The V end was cut by 6 bases, the J end by 4 bases, with 15 bases between. Germline V gene sequence: CDR1 SNHLY, CDR2 FYNNEI. The CDR3 totals 14 residues. CDR3 in amino acids: CASRDTGWGYGYTF. The CDR3 DNA reads TGTGCCAGCAGGGATACAGGGTGGGGCTATGGCTACACCTTC. Combining the CDR3 with reference TRBV2 and TRBJ1-2 gives the whole variable domain EPEVTQTPSHQVTQMGQEVILRCVPISNHLYFYWYRQILGQKVEFLVSFYNNEISEKSEIFDDQFSVERPDGSNFTLKIRSTKLEDSAMYFCASRDTGWGYGYTFGSGTRLTVV.